Listed below are T cell receptor beta chains from one sample, sequenced in a study of CD8+CD57+ T cells in acquired aplastic anemia. MiXCR, applied by TCRdb to the reads, yields one record per CDR3 protein. The table lists 210,000 or so distinct CDR3 sequences, approximately 51% of them singletons. Sequenced input: sorted CD4+, CD8+, or CD8+CD57+ T cells (not recorded which) from PBMCs. All receptors come from a human donor with aplastic anemia. CDR3s include the opening cysteine and the closing phenylalanine or tryptophan. The D gene is left open where the match is weak. Some rows mark clone size as missing; the rest say once, few, many or name a class of expanded clone.

J	V	size	length	D	CDR3	DNA
TRBJ2-4	TRBV12-5	.	15	TRBD2	CASGTAGGYRNIQYF	TGTGCTAGTGGTACCGCGGGAGGGTATCGAAACATTCAGTACTTC
TRBJ2-5	TRBV19	.	15	TRBD2	CVSSDSGRIQETQYF	TGTGTCAGTAGTGATAGCGGGAGGATTCAAGAGACCCAGTACTTC
TRBJ1-2	TRBV20-1	many	12	TRBD1	CSASPLGTGSTF	TGCAGTGCTTCGCCTTTAGGGACAGGGTCCACCTTC
TRBJ2-7	TRBV19	.	14	TRBD1	CASTPKRGPFGQYF	TGTGCCAGTACCCCCAAGAGGGGGCCGTTCGGGCAGTACTTC
TRBJ1-3	TRBV7-6	.	15	TRBD1	CASSPRGREGNTIYF	TGTGCCAGCAGCCCCAGGGGGCGCGAAGGAAACACCATATATTTT
TRBJ2-7	TRBV7-3	.	14	.	CASSHGDGPYEQYF	TGTGCCAGCAGCCACGGGGACGGTCCCTACGAGCAGTACTTC
TRBJ2-5	TRBV6-6	.	12	.	CASSYSAGNQYF	TGTGCCAGCAGTTACTCGGCAGGCAACCAGTACTTC
TRBJ2-7	TRBV2	once	15	.	CASTPTGPGAYEQYF	TGTGCCAGCACCCCGACTGGACCAGGGGCCTACGAGCAGTACTTC
TRBJ1-6	TRBV25-1	many	16	.	CASSESGGGHNSPLHF	TGTGCCAGCAGTGAATCAGGAGGGGGACATAATTCACCCCTCCACTTT
TRBJ1-2	TRBV9	many	16	TRBD1	CASSSPTDRENYGYTF	TGTGCCAGCAGTTCCCCAACCGACAGGGAGAACTATGGCTACACCTTC
TRBJ2-1	TRBV10-1	many	15	TRBD2	CASSSGLAGYNEQFF	TGCGCCAGCAGCTCGGGACTAGCGGGTTACAATGAGCAGTTCTTC
TRBJ2-1	TRBV7-8	many	15	TRBD2	CASSLARGGRAEQFF	TGTGCCAGCAGCTTAGCCCGGGGGGGCAGGGCTGAGCAGTTCTTC
TRBJ2-7	TRBV19	many	16	.	CASSIVGAVGSYEQYF	TGTGCCAGTAGTATTGTTGGAGCGGTGGGTTCCTACGAGCAGTACTTC
TRBJ1-4	TRBV25-1	.	10	.	CAATNEKLFF	TGTGCCGCAACTAATGAAAAACTGTTTTTT
TRBJ2-7	TRBV20-1	.	13	.	CSARDDRPYEQYF	TGCAGTGCTAGAGACGACAGGCCATACGAGCAGTACTTC
TRBJ1-1	TRBV2	.	14	.	CASSEKVTTPEAFF	TGTGCCAGCAGTGAAAAGGTCACAACCCCTGAAGCTTTCTTT
TRBJ2-3	TRBV6-6	many	15	.	CASSLLAGGTDTQYF	TGTGCCAGCAGCCTCCTGGCCGGGGGAACAGATACGCAGTATTTT
TRBJ2-7	TRBV9	.	13	.	CASSGRREYEQYF	TGTGCCAGCAGCGGTCGACGGGAGTACGAGCAGTACTTC
TRBJ1-2	TRBV29-1	.	13	TRBD1	CSASTGADYGYTF	TGCAGCGCCTCGACAGGGGCCGATTATGGCTACACCTTC
TRBJ2-7	TRBV5-1	.	13	TRBD1	CASRMEQGSEQYF	TGCGCCAGCAGAATGGAACAGGGGAGCGAGCAGTACTTC
TRBJ1-4	TRBV6-2/TRBV6-3	.	14	.	CARKNGGSGEKLFF	TGTGCCAGAAAGAACGGAGGCTCTGGTGAAAAACTGTTTTTT
TRBJ2-1	TRBV7-3	.	16	.	CASSLTVVRRGNEQFF	TGTGCCAGCAGCTTAACGGTAGTCAGAAGGGGCAATGAGCAGTTCTTC
TRBJ1-3	TRBV12-3/TRBV12-4	many	14	.	CASSLVSSGNTIYF	TGTGCCAGCAGTTTAGTTAGCTCTGGAAACACCATATATTTT
TRBJ2-5	TRBV6-5	many	14	.	CASSYGQLQETQYF	TGTGCCAGCAGTTACGGACAGCTCCAAGAGACCCAGTACTTC
TRBJ1-1	TRBV20-1	.	11	.	CSAKRDTEAFF	TGCAGTGCGAAACGGGACACTGAAGCTTTCTTT
TRBJ2-7	TRBV3-1	.	16	TRBD2	CASSQGPGGTPHEQYF	TGTGCCAGCAGCCAAGGCCCCGGGGGGACCCCCCACGAGCAGTACTTC
TRBJ2-5	TRBV29-1	once	11	TRBD1	CSVGGTGGVCF	TGCAGCGTTGGCGGGACAGGGGGGGTGTGCTTC
TRBJ1-2	TRBV2	once	12	.	CASSEESSGNTF	TGTGCCAGCAGTGAAGAGAGCTCTGGAAACACCTTC
TRBJ1-6	TRBV19	many	16	TRBD1	CASSISGGASNSPLHF	TGTGCCAGTAGTATCTCAGGGGGCGCTTCCAATTCACCCCTCCACTTT
TRBJ1-6	TRBV19	many	15	.	CASSTGARLNSPLHF	TGTGCCAGTAGTACGGGGGCGCGATTAAATTCACCCCTCCACTTT
TRBJ2-5	TRBV19	.	14	.	CASSMGQVQETQYF	TGTGCCAGTAGTATGGGCCAGGTCCAAGAGACCCAGTACTTC
TRBJ2-4	TRBV19	.	15	.	CASSIPWSAKNIQYF	TGTGCCAGTAGTATCCCCTGGTCGGCCAAAAACATTCAGTACTTC
TRBJ1-4	TRBV24-1	once	17	TRBD1	CATSDSRDRGANEKLFF	TGTGCCACCAGTGATTCCCGGGACAGGGGAGCTAATGAAAAACTGTTTTTT
TRBJ2-2	TRBV3-1	.	14	.	CASQRQGKTGELFF	TGTGCCAGCCAGAGGCAGGGGAAAACCGGGGAGCTGTTTTTT
TRBJ2-1	TRBV12-5	.	15	.	CASSGGIWQSPKEFF	TGTGCCAGCAGTGGAGGAATTTGGCAGTCCCCAAAGGAGTTCTTC
TRBJ1-5	TRBV19	.	15	.	CASSRLAGANEPQHF	TGTGCCAGTAGTAGACTAGCGGGGGCCAATGAGCCCCAGCATTTT